This T cell receptor (beta chain) was captured by sequencing in a study of patients and donors after allogeneic stem cell transplantation. TCRdb reprocessed the RT-PCR reads via MiXCR and lists one record per CDR3 protein. The sample has roughly 180,000 distinct CDR3 sequences, 41% seen once. After removal of 7 bases from V and 0 bases from J, the junction contained 7 bases not matched to a gene. Germline V gene sequence: CDR1 SGHTS, CDR2 YDEGEE. The CDR3 runs to 15 residues. The clonotype was recovered from a human donor who was either an allogeneic HSCT recipient or a stem cell or donor lymphocyte infusion donor (not recorded which). It is not recorded whose cells these are; they may come from a transplant donor. The chain has TRBV5-8 and TRBJ2-5; 9 bases are a match to TRBD2. The sample taken for sequencing was blood, either unsorted or a sorted T cell fraction (not recorded which). The CDR3 nucleotides read TGTGCCAGCTCCCCTGGCGGGAGGGACCAAGAGACCCAGTACTTC. As protein: CASSPGGRDQETQYF. The variable domain in full, completed from reference TRBV5-8 and TRBJ2-5, reads EAGVTQSPTHLIKTRGQQATLRCSPISGHTSVYWYQQALGLGLQFLLWYDEGEERNRGNFPPRFSGRQFPNYSSELNVNALELEDSALYLCASSPGGRDQETQYFGPGTRLLVL.